The 25 T cell receptor beta chains below were found in one sample sequenced in a study of OX40 agonist ivuxolimab in advanced cancers. This table comes from immunoSEQ multiplex PCR, and its TCRdb copy is limited to in-frame clones, with some not included. Among 100,000 to 120,000 clones listed, around 90% were seen once. Sequencing used CD4+ or CD8+ T cells sorted from blood, obtained in a trial of the OX40 agonist ivuxolimab. Every receptor here comes from an adult with an advanced solid tumor such as melanoma, head and neck, liver or kidney cancer.

CDR3 region: CASRMSGDTGELFF. CDR3 in DNA: TGTGCCAGTAGAATGTCAGGTGACACCGGGGAGCTGTTTTTT. The chain has TRBV19 and TRBJ2-2; D not resolved. Trimming pared 6 bases from V and 3 bases from J, leaving 11 bases between. This CDR3 is 14 amino acids long. The V gene's germline CDR1 is LNHDA and CDR2 SQIVND (reference sequence).

The V gene is TRBV4-3, the J gene TRBJ1-1, with D hard to call. Germline V gene lookup returns CDR1 LGHNA and CDR2 YSLEER. V lost 2 bases, J lost 6 bases, and 13 bases lay in between. CDR3 length: 14 amino acids. CDR3 region: CASSQRLESPEAFF. The CDR3 bases are TGCGCCAGCAGCCAAAGATTGGAGAGCCCTGAAGCTTTCTTT.

The chain recombines TRBV7-2 with TRBJ2-1; D not certain. V was clipped by 0 bases and J by 6 bases, with 9 bases between them. The CDR3 loop spans 14 amino acids. Germline V lookup: CDR1 SGHTA, CDR2 FQGNSA. CDR3 region: CASSLAVQLNEQFF. The CDR3 DNA reads as TGTGCCAGCAGCTTAGCGGTGCAGCTCAATGAGCAGTTCTTC.

To note about this clone: The junction does not match germline at one end; this may be a read error. The chain recombines TRBV7-7 with TRBJ2-3, with D perhaps matching TRBD1 or TRBD2 (6 bases each). The CDR3 loop spans 18 amino acids. Germline CDR1 and CDR2: SSHAT and FNYEAQ (reference sequence). CDR3 coding DNA: TGTGCTAGCAGTGAACGATTTGGGGGGCAGGGGATTGGAGATACGCAGTATTTT. It translates to CASSERFGGQGIGDTQYF.

About this clone itself: At one boundary the junction diverges from the germline segment, which might be a read error. The V call is TRBV15, the J call TRBJ2-7; 8 bases map to TRBD1. Germline loops: CDR1 LNHNV, CDR2 YYDKDF (reference sequence). The CDR3 length is 12 residues. CDR3 DNA sequence: TGTGCCACCAGCAGAGATAGGACAGGGACCCACTTC. It yields the protein CATSRDRTGTHF.

The chain joins TRBV11-2 to TRBJ1-2; tentatively, D is TRBD1 (5 bases). V lost 1 base and J 5 bases, leaving 8 bases between the germline ends. Germline values: CDR1 SGHAT, CDR2 FQNNGV. The CDR3 loop spans 13 amino acids. The CDR3 sequence: CASSLGREYGYTF. The CDR3 DNA is TGTGCCAGCAGCTTAGGCAGGGAGTATGGCTACACCTTC.

This chain connects TRBV7-9 to TRBJ1-6, with D unresolved. Germline loops: CDR1 SEHNR, CDR2 FQNEAQ (reference sequence). CDR3 size: 15 residues. With 2 bases removed from V and 10 bases from J, the gap between germline ends came to 15 bases. The CDR3: CASSLTDITRSPLHF. CDR3 nucleotide sequence: TGTGCCAGCAGCTTAACCGACATCACGCGGTCACCCCTCCACTTT.

The chain has TRBV30 and TRBJ1-3; TRBD1 is a possible D gene (6 bases). V lost 3 bases and J lost 0, with 12 bases in between. Germline V CDR1 and CDR2: GTSNPN, SVGIG (reference sequence). The CDR3 extends over 15 amino acids. The CDR3 coding sequence is TGTGCCTGGAGCCTTGGACAGAGCTCTGGAAACACCATATATTTT. Translating it yields CAWSLGQSSGNTIYF.

The genes are TRBV10-3 and TRBJ1-1, with D perhaps matching TRBD1 (5 bases). V was clipped by 3 bases and J by 7 bases, with 12 bases between them. The germline gives CDR1 ENHRY, CDR2 SYGVKD. This CDR3 is built from 13 residues. For the CDR3, the DNA is TGTGCCATCAGTGATGGGGGACGCTATGAAGCTTTCTTT. Protein: CAISDGGRYEAFF.

This clone was counted only a few times. This sequence joins TRBV10-3 and TRBJ2-7; 13 bases agree with TRBD2. CDR1 is ENHRY, CDR2 SYGVKD, per germline. The V segment lost 11 bases and the J segment 0 bases; nucleotides outside the gene matches: 7. This CDR3 has 15 residues. CDR3 sequence reads: CASQLAGGFSYEQYF. The CDR3 region has the DNA TGTGCCTCCCAACTAGCGGGGGGGTTCTCCTACGAGCAGTACTTC.

The chain employs TRBV6-5 and TRBJ2-7; 7 bases are shared with TRBD1. Germline V gene data show CDR1 as MNHEY and CDR2 as SVGAGI. The J segment lost 0 bases and the V segment lost 1 base, leaving 3 bases of the junction unmatched. The CDR3 sequence is 15 residues long. The CDR3 nucleotides are TGTGCCAGCAGTTACTACCGGGACAGCTCCTACGAGCAGTACTTC. As protein: CASSYYRDSSYEQYF.

This chain joins TRBV27 and TRBJ1-6, with D perhaps matching TRBD1 (6 bases). CDR1 and CDR2 from the germline V gene are MNHEY and SMNVEV (reference sequence). V was cut by 2 bases and J by 2 bases, with 13 bases left in between. There are 17 residues in the CDR3. In nucleotides, the CDR3 is TGTGCCAGCAGTTTAGAGGGGGACGGCACCTATAATTCACCCCTCCACTTT. Encoded protein: CASSLEGDGTYNSPLHF.

The chain combines TRBV30 with TRBJ1-6, with D hard to call. Germline V lookup: CDR1 GTSNPN, CDR2 SVGIG (reference sequence). The length of the CDR3 is 16 residues. Between the trimmed V and J ends, which lost 3 bases and 0 bases, there was a span of 12 bases. The CDR3: CAWRPRYSSYNSPLHF. CDR3 nucleotides: TGTGCCTGGAGGCCCCGGTACAGCTCCTATAATTCACCCCTCCACTTT.

In this sample, this clone turned up once. V gene TRBV7-9 combines with J gene TRBJ2-7; the D gene is possibly TRBD1 (5 bases). The CDR3 runs to 15 residues. V was cut by 1 base and J by 6 bases, with 16 bases left in between. Germline V lookup: CDR1 SEHNR, CDR2 FQNEAQ (reference sequence). Written as DNA, the CDR3 is TGTGCCAGCAGCTTAGGACCACAGGACCCCTTCGAGCAGTACTTC. This sequence encodes CASSLGPQDPFEQYF.

The gene calls are TRBV15 and TRBJ2-3; D gene uncertain. V was pared by 1 base and J by 3 bases, with 2 bases between. The CDR3 totals 12 residues. Germline V CDR1 and CDR2: LNHNV, YYDKDF (reference sequence). In DNA, the CDR3 is TGTGCCACCAGCAGAGGAACAGATACGCAGTATTTT. Residues: CATSRGTDTQYF.

The chain employs TRBV4-2 and TRBJ2-7; D is unclear. Germline V gene sequence: CDR1 LGHNA, CDR2 YNFKEQ. Trimming pared 4 bases from V and 3 bases from J, leaving 10 bases between. The CDR3 consists of 13 residues. DNA of the CDR3: TGTGCCAGCAGCCCTCCATTCATCTACGAGCAGTACTTC. This encodes CASSPPFIYEQYF.

The V gene is TRBV27, the J gene TRBJ2-2; no firm D call. Trimming shortened V by 9 bases and J by 4 bases, and 18 bases separated the two germline ends. Germline V gives CDR1 MNHEY, CDR2 SMNVEV (reference sequence). This CDR3 spans 15 amino acids. DNA of the CDR3: TGTGCCAGTTTGGGCCTTTCGGCCCGCACCGGGGAGCTGTTTTTT. It is translated as CASLGLSARTGELFF.

About this clone: It is unclear where the CDR3 begins or ends on the DNA, so no DNA is shown, and the CDR3 is as TCRdb lists it. This chain connects TRBV21-1 to TRBJ2-6; the table's TRBD1 call for D was not verified on the DNA. TRBV21-1 is annotated as a pseudogene. 22 amino acids form the CDR3, both terminal residues included. The CDR3 sequence: CASSKSVDHRGKVGPGANVLTF.

V gene TRBV7-8 combines with J gene TRBJ1-1, with 9 nucleotides matching TRBD1. V lost 5 bases to trimming and J lost 3 bases; unmatched junction nucleotides: 7. The germline V gene has CDR1 SGHVS and CDR2 FQNEAQ. The CDR3 has 15 amino acids. The CDR3 reads CASSPRQGGDTEAFF. Here the CDR3 DNA reads TGTGCCAGCAGCCCCCGACAGGGGGGGGACACTGAAGCTTTCTTT.

The V and J genes are TRBV25-1 and TRBJ1-4; D remains ambiguous. Germline V CDR1 and CDR2: MGHDK, SYGVNS. The CDR3 totals 12 residues. V lost 6 bases and J 5 bases, leaving 7 bases between the germline ends. DNA for the CDR3: TGTGCCAGCAGACTAGGGAATGAAAAACTGTTTTTT. Protein sequence: CASRLGNEKLFF.

The chain links TRBV9 to TRBJ2-1, with D possibly being TRBD1 (6 bases). The V end was cut by 0 bases, the J end by 7 bases, with 14 bases between. This CDR3 contains 15 residues. Germline V gene lookup returns CDR1 SGDLS and CDR2 YYNGEE. This CDR3 is CASSVDPGARNEQFF. Here the CDR3 DNA reads TGTGCCAGCAGCGTAGACCCAGGGGCAAGGAATGAGCAGTTCTTC.

This clone appeared a single time. The chain links TRBV6-1 to TRBJ1-4; TRBD1 matches 8 bases. The CDR3 contains 13 residues. The V gene's germline CDR1 is MNHNS and CDR2 SASEGT. V lost 6 bases and J lost 8; bases outside the gene matches: 5. The CDR3 spells CASSPTGEEKLFF. The CDR3, as DNA: TGTGCCAGCAGCCCGACAGGGGAAGAAAAACTGTTTTTT.

The chain is built from TRBV5-1 and TRBJ1-5, with no clear D. Trimming removed 0 bases from V and 6 bases from J, with 16 bases in between. The germline V gene encodes CDR1 SGHRS and CDR2 YFSETQ. CDR3 size: 16 residues. Here the CDR3 DNA reads TGCGCCAGCAGCTTGGCTGGTCTCGGCAGGAGTCAGCCCCAGCATTTT. Translation gives CASSLAGLGRSQPQHF. Together with reference TRBV5-1 and TRBJ1-5, the CDR3 gives the full variable domain: KAGVTQTPRYLIKTRGQQVTLSCSPISGHRSVSWYQQTPGQGLQFLFEYFSETQRNKGNFPGRFSGRQFSNSRSEMNVSTLELGDSALYLCASSLAGLGRSQPQHFGDGTRLSIL.

The J gene is TRBJ2-2, the V gene TRBV13; 8 bases map to TRBD1. V shed 5 bases and J 6 bases; nucleotides not matched to a gene: 14. This CDR3 spans 17 amino acids. The germline gives CDR1 PRHDT, CDR2 FYEKMQ (reference sequence). The CDR3 here is CASSTVRQGYKPGELFF. CDR3 sequence (DNA): TGTGCCAGCAGCACCGTGAGACAGGGGTATAAGCCCGGGGAGCTGTTTTTT.

This chain uses TRBV7-2 with TRBJ2-5; D is uncertain. Matching the DNA end better, TRBJ2-7 makes the J call doubtful. CDR3 length: 15 amino acids. Germline assignment: CDR1 SGHTA and CDR2 FQGNSA. CDR3 loop: CASSLAVQLSYEQYF. As DNA, the CDR3 is TGTGCCAGCAGCTTAGCAGTCCAGCTCTCCTACGAGCAGTACTTC.